This T cell receptor beta chain was retrieved from a study of blood T cell repertoires in COVID-19. Whole-study context: Both acute and convalescent COVID-19 samples were obtained from the United States, Italy and Spain. Sample material is recorded as cDNA or gDNA derived from T cells, B-cell-depleted T cells, or PBMCs.

Assay: immunoSEQ multiplex PCR; the TCRdb copy retains only in-frame clones and omits some. The sample has over 250,000 clones, roughly 90% seen once; the top ten hold roughly 2.5%. Germline trimming cut 6 bases from V and 7 bases from J; bases unmatched to any gene: 6. The CDR3 covers 13 residues. Germline V gene sequence: CDR1 MNHEY, CDR2 SVGAGI. The sequence was obtained from a man in his sixties who had recovered from COVID-19. The material sequenced was PBMCs or T cells enriched from blood (not recorded which). The chain uses TRBV6-5 and TRBJ1-1; TRBD1 aligns across 9 bases. The CDR3 loop reads CASRVTGQGEAFF. CDR3 nucleotide sequence: TGTGCCAGCAGGGTCACGGGACAGGGTGAAGCTTTCTTT.